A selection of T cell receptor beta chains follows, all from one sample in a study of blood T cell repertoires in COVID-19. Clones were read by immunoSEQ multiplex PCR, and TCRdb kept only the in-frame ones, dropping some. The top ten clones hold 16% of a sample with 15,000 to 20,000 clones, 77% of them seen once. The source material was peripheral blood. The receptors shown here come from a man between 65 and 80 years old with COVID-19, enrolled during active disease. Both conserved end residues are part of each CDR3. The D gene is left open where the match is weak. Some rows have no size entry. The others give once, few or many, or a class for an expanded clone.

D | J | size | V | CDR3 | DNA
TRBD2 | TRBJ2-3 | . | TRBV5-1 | CASSPGLADTDTQYF | TGCGCCAGCAGCCCTGGACTAGCGGACACAGATACGCAGTATTTT
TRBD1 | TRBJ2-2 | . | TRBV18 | CASSLTGDTNTGELFF | TGTGCCAGCTCACTGACAGGGGACACGAACACCGGGGAGCTGTTTTTT
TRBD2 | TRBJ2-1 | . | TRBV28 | CASSHLAGGRGSEQFF | TGTGCCAGCAGTCACCTAGCGGGGGGGAGAGGCAGTGAGCAGTTCTTC
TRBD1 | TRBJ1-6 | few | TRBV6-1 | CASSGPLTGGADSPLHF | TGTGCCAGCAGTGGCCCTCTTACAGGGGGCGCCGATTCACCCCTCCACTTT
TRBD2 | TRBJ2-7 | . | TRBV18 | CASLNRGEETSGSAYEQYF | TGTGCCAGCTTAAACCGGGGCGAAGAGACTAGCGGCAGCGCCTACGAGCAGTACTTC
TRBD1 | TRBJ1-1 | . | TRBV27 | CASTGQGNTEAFF | TGTGCCAGTACGGGACAGGGGAACACTGAAGCTTTCTTT
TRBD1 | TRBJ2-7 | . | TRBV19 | CASKKTGEENEQYF | TGTGCCAGTAAAAAGACAGGGGAGGAGAACGAGCAGTACTTC
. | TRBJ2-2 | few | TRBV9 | CASSVGGNTGELFF | TGTGCCAGCAGCGTAGGAGGGAACACCGGGGAGCTGTTTTTT
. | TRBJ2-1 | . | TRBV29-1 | CSVEPRSYNEQFF | TGCAGCGTTGAACCCCGTTCCTACAATGAGCAGTTCTTC
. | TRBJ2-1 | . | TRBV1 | CTSSQATSGRNNEQFF | TGCACCAGCAGCCAGGCCACTAGCGGGCGAAACAATGAGCAGTTCTTC
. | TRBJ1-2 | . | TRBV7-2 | CASSSKGGYGYTF | TGTGCCAGCAGCTCCAAAGGCGGCTATGGCTACACCTTC
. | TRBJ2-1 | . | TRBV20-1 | CSASNPEVYEQFF | TGCAGTGCTAGTAATCCGGAGGTCTATGAGCAGTTCTTC
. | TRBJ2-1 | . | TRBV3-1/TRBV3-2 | CASSQQTGVRGDEQFF | TGTGCCAGCAGCCAACAGACCGGCGTCCGCGGGGATGAGCAGTTCTTC
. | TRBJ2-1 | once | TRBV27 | CASSLRPHSYNEQFF | TGTGCCAGCAGTTTGCGCCCGCACTCCTACAATGAGCAGTTCTTC
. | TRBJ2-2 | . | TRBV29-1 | CSVEGRVNTGELFF | TGCAGCGTTGAAGGCAGGGTAAACACCGGGGAGCTGTTTTTT
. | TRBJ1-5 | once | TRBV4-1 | CASSQGRTLNQPQHF | TGCGCCAGCAGCCAAGGTCGGACACTCAATCAGCCCCAGCATTTT
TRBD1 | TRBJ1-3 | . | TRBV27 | CASSSQGGSGNTIYF | TGTGCCAGCAGTTCCCAGGGGGGCTCTGGAAACACCATATATTTT
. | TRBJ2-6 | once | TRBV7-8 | CASSLGLSGANVLTF | TGTGCCAGCAGCTTGGGCCTCTCTGGGGCCAACGTCCTGACTTTC
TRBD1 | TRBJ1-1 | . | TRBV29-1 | CSAGTGRSRTEAFF | TGCAGCGCTGGGACAGGGCGGAGTAGGACTGAAGCTTTCTTT
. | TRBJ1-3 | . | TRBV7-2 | CASRLTGSGNTIYF | TGTGCCAGCAGACTTACAGGGTCTGGAAACACCATATATTTT
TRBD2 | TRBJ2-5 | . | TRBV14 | CASSQGLAGVRETQYF | TGTGCCAGCAGTCAAGGACTAGCGGGAGTTCGTGAGACCCAGTACTTC
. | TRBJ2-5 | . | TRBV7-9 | CASSNTPGLYSQETQYF | TGTGCCAGCAGCAACACTCCGGGACTGTACTCCCAAGAGACCCAGTACTTC
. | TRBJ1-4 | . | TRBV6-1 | CASSEGYRVGEKLFF | TGTGCCAGCAGTGAGGGTTACAGGGTTGGCGAAAAACTGTTTTTT
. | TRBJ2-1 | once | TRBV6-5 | CASRNRGWEQFF | TGTGCCAGCAGAAACCGCGGTTGGGAGCAGTTCTTC
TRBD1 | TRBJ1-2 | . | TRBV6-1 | CASSSPTGVYGYTF | TGTGCCAGCAGCTCCCCGACAGGGGTATATGGCTACACCTTC
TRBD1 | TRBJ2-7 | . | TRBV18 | CASTSGTGEYEQYF | TGTGCCAGCACCAGTGGGACAGGGGAGTACGAGCAGTACTTC
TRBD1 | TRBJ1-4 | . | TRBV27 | CASSFVQGYEKLFF | TGTGCCAGCAGTTTCGTACAGGGGTATGAAAAACTGTTTTTT
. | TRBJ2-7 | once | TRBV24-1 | CATSDTTTDRLYEQYF | TGTGCCACCAGTGACACCACCACCGACAGACTGTACGAGCAGTACTTC